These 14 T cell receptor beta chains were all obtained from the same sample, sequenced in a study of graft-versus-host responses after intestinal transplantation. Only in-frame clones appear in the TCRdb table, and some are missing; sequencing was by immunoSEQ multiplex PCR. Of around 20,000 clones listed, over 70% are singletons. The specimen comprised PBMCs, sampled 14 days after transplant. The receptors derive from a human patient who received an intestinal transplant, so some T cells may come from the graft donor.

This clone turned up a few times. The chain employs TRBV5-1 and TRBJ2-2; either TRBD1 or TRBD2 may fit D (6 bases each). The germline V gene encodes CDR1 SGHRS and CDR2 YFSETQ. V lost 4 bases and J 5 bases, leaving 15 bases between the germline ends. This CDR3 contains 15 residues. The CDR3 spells CASSPRGRGTGELFF. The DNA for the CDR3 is TGCGCCAGCAGCCCACGGGGGCGGGGAACCGGGGAGCTGTTTTTT.

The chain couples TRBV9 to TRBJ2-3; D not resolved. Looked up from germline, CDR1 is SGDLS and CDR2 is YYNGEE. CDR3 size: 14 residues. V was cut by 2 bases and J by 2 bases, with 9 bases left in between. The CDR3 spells CASSVSTTTDTQYF. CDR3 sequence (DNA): TGTGCCAGCAGCGTCTCTACAACCACAGATACGCAGTATTTT.

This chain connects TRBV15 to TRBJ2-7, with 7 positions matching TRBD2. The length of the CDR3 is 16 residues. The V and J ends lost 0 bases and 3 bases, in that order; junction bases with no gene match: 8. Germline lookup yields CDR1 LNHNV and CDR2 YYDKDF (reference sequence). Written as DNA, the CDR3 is TGTGCCACCAGCAGAGACCATAGCGGGTCCAACTACGAGCAGTACTTC. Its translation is CATSRDHSGSNYEQYF.

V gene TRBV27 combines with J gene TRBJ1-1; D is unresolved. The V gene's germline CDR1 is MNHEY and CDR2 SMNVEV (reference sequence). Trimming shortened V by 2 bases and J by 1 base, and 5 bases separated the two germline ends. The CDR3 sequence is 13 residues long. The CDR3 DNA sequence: TGTGCCAGCAGTTTAGTAGGGAACACTGAAGCTTTCTTT. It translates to CASSLVGNTEAFF.

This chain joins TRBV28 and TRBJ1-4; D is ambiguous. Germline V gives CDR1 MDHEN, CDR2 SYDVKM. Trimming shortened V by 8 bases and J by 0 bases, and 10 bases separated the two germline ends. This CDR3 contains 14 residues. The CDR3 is CASSTDATNEKLFF. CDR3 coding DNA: TGTGCCAGCTCGACGGATGCAACTAATGAAAAACTGTTTTTT.

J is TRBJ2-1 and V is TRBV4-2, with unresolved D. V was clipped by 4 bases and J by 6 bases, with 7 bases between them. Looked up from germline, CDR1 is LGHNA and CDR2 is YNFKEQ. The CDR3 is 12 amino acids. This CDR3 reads CASSPDGNEQFF. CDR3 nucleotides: TGTGCCAGCAGCCCGGACGGCAATGAGCAGTTCTTC.

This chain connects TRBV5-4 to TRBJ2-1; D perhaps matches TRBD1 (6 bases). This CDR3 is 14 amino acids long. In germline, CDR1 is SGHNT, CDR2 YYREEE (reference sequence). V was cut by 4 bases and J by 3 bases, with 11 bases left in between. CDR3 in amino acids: CASSEGQNYNEQFF. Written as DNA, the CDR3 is TGTGCCAGCAGCGAGGGACAAAACTACAATGAGCAGTTCTTC.

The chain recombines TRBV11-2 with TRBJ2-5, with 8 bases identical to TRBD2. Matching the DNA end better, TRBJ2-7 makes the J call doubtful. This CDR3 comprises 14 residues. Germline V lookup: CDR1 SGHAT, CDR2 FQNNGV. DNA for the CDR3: TGTGCCAGCAGCTTAGCGGGAGGGGCCTACGAGCAGTACTTC. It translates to CASSLAGGAYEQYF.

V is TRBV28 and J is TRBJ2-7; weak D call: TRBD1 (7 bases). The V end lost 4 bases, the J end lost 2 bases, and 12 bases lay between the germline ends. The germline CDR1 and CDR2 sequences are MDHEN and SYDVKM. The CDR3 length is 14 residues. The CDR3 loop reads CASSYSGGPYEQYF. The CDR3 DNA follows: TGTGCCAGCAGTTATTCAGGGGGGCCCTACGAGCAGTACTTC.

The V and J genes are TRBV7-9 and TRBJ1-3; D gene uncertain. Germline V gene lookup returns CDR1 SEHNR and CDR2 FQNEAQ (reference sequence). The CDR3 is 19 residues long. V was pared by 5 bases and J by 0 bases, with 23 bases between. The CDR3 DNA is TGTGCCAGCAGCCCCCGGCCTGGGCTCCCTTTCCTCTCTGGAAACACCATATATTTT. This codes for CASSPRPGLPFLSGNTIYF.

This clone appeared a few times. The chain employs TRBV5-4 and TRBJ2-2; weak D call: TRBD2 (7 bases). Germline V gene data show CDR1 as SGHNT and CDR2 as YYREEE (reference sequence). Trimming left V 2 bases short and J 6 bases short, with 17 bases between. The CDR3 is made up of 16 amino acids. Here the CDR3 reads CASSLGGRARAGELFF. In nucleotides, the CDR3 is TGTGCCAGCAGCTTAGGGGGGAGGGCTCGAGCCGGGGAGCTGTTTTTT.

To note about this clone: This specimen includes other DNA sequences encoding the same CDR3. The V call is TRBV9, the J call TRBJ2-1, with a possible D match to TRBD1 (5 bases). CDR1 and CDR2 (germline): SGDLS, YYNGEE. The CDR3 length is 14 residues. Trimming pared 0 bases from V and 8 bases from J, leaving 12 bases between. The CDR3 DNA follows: TGTGCCAGCAGCGTAGGGCTGGGGCAGGATGAGCAGTTCTTC. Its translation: CASSVGLGQDEQFF.

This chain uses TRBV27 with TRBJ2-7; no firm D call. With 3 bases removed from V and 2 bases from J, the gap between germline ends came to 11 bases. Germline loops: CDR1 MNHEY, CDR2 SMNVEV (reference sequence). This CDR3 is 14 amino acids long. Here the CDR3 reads CASSFGSGPYEQYF. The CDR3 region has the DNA TGTGCCAGCAGTTTTGGCTCAGGCCCCTACGAGCAGTACTTC.

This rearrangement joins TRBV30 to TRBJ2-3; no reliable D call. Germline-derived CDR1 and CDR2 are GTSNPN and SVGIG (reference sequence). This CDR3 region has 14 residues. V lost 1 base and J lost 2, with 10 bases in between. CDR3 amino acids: CAWSAGSPTDTQYF. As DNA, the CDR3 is TGTGCCTGGAGTGCGGGCTCCCCCACAGATACGCAGTATTTT.